The rows below give T cell receptor beta chains drawn from one sample of a study of PD-L1 blockade in urothelial cancer. Using immunoSEQ multiplex PCR, the repertoire was profiled, and TCRdb retains in-frame clones only, with some absent. Of 45,000 or so clones listed, more than 70% are singletons. This sample comprised PBMCs, obtained around atezolizumab (anti-PD-L1) treatment. The receptor set was obtained from a man of 80 years or more with urothelial cancer. CDR3s include the opening cysteine and the closing phenylalanine or tryptophan. D genes are given only for firm matches.

cdr3_aa: CASSPDLSGRGNEQFF
d_call: TRBD2
j_call: TRBJ2-1
v_call: TRBV27

cdr3_aa: CASSLRGGAGTEAFF
d_call: -
j_call: TRBJ1-1
v_call: TRBV9

cdr3_aa: CASSSTPRGLAGGSDSYNEQFF
d_call: TRBD2
j_call: TRBJ2-1
v_call: TRBV7-6

cdr3_aa: CAWSLGGVGYEQYF
d_call: -
j_call: TRBJ2-7
v_call: TRBV30

cdr3_aa: CAWTIGTKNTGELFF
d_call: TRBD2
j_call: TRBJ2-2
v_call: TRBV30

cdr3_aa: CASSYLQGYEQYF
d_call: -
j_call: TRBJ2-7
v_call: TRBV6-5

cdr3_aa: CASSFSGKQETQYF
d_call: -
j_call: TRBJ2-5
v_call: TRBV5-5

cdr3_aa: CASSLIRDTGELFF
d_call: -
j_call: TRBJ2-2
v_call: TRBV5-1

cdr3_aa: CASSVGVREGLRETQYF
d_call: TRBD2
j_call: TRBJ2-5
v_call: TRBV9

cdr3_aa: CASSLLAGAARDEQYF
d_call: -
j_call: TRBJ2-7
v_call: TRBV5-4

cdr3_aa: CASRVTGGGMSEAFF
d_call: TRBD1
j_call: TRBJ1-1
v_call: TRBV6-4

cdr3_aa: CASMEGAGEKLFF
d_call: TRBD1
j_call: TRBJ1-4
v_call: TRBV2

cdr3_aa: CASSLESSRGTEAFF
d_call: -
j_call: TRBJ1-1
v_call: TRBV5-1

cdr3_aa: CASSLESGRGPGELFF
d_call: TRBD2
j_call: TRBJ2-2
v_call: TRBV5-1

cdr3_aa: CAIRDNQGTQGNTGELFF
d_call: -
j_call: TRBJ2-2
v_call: TRBV10-3

cdr3_aa: CASSVGLQGTSGANVLTF
d_call: -
j_call: TRBJ2-6
v_call: TRBV9

cdr3_aa: CASSFYKTGSMNTEAFF
d_call: TRBD1
j_call: TRBJ1-1
v_call: TRBV7-9

cdr3_aa: CASSLKGQPRNTGELFF
d_call: -
j_call: TRBJ2-2
v_call: TRBV5-4

cdr3_aa: CASSLALGLADPLQETQYF
d_call: TRBD2
j_call: TRBJ2-5
v_call: TRBV7-9

cdr3_aa: CASSFDRGSKAFF
d_call: TRBD1
j_call: TRBJ1-1
v_call: TRBV9

cdr3_aa: CASSLDGRSNEKLFF
d_call: -
j_call: TRBJ1-4
v_call: TRBV7-2

cdr3_aa: CASKGFRGNTEAFF
d_call: -
j_call: TRBJ1-1
v_call: TRBV28

cdr3_aa: CASSQDRRSGSRQETQYF
d_call: TRBD2
j_call: TRBJ2-5
v_call: TRBV4-1

cdr3_aa: CASSATGGRETQYF
d_call: TRBD1
j_call: TRBJ2-5
v_call: TRBV5-1

cdr3_aa: CASSQRVQGRDTQYF
d_call: -
j_call: TRBJ2-3
v_call: TRBV14

cdr3_aa: CSVAEGTVEQYF
d_call: TRBD1
j_call: TRBJ2-7
v_call: TRBV29-1

cdr3_aa: CASSISGSTYNEQFF
d_call: TRBD2
j_call: TRBJ2-1
v_call: TRBV5-4

cdr3_aa: CASSSGTGAETQYF
d_call: TRBD1
j_call: TRBJ2-5
v_call: TRBV5-1

cdr3_aa: CASTGTLSYEQYF
d_call: -
j_call: TRBJ2-7
v_call: TRBV6-5

cdr3_aa: CASSQDRHWGGGYTF
d_call: -
j_call: TRBJ1-2
v_call: TRBV4-2

cdr3_aa: CASSTTGTSTYGYTF
d_call: -
j_call: TRBJ1-2
v_call: TRBV5-6

cdr3_aa: CASSLLVTGGQFYTF
d_call: -
j_call: TRBJ1-2
v_call: TRBV5-1

cdr3_aa: CASWRENTGELFF
d_call: -
j_call: TRBJ2-2
v_call: TRBV2

cdr3_aa: CASSLGQGEAFF
d_call: -
j_call: TRBJ1-1
v_call: TRBV28

cdr3_aa: CASSPAGTGNEKLFF
d_call: TRBD1
j_call: TRBJ1-4
v_call: TRBV4-1

cdr3_aa: CAKTGRGLALWNQPQHF
d_call: TRBD1
j_call: TRBJ1-5
v_call: TRBV10-1

cdr3_aa: CASSKQGASSYEQYF
d_call: -
j_call: TRBJ2-7
v_call: TRBV28

cdr3_aa: CASSVDRGLQETQYF
d_call: TRBD1
j_call: TRBJ2-5
v_call: TRBV9

cdr3_aa: CASSLDGGYQPQHF
d_call: -
j_call: TRBJ1-5
v_call: TRBV7-2

cdr3_aa: CASSLGGPGLGQPQHF
d_call: -
j_call: TRBJ1-5
v_call: TRBV7-2

cdr3_aa: CASSLRGVSNQPQHF
d_call: -
j_call: TRBJ1-5
v_call: TRBV28